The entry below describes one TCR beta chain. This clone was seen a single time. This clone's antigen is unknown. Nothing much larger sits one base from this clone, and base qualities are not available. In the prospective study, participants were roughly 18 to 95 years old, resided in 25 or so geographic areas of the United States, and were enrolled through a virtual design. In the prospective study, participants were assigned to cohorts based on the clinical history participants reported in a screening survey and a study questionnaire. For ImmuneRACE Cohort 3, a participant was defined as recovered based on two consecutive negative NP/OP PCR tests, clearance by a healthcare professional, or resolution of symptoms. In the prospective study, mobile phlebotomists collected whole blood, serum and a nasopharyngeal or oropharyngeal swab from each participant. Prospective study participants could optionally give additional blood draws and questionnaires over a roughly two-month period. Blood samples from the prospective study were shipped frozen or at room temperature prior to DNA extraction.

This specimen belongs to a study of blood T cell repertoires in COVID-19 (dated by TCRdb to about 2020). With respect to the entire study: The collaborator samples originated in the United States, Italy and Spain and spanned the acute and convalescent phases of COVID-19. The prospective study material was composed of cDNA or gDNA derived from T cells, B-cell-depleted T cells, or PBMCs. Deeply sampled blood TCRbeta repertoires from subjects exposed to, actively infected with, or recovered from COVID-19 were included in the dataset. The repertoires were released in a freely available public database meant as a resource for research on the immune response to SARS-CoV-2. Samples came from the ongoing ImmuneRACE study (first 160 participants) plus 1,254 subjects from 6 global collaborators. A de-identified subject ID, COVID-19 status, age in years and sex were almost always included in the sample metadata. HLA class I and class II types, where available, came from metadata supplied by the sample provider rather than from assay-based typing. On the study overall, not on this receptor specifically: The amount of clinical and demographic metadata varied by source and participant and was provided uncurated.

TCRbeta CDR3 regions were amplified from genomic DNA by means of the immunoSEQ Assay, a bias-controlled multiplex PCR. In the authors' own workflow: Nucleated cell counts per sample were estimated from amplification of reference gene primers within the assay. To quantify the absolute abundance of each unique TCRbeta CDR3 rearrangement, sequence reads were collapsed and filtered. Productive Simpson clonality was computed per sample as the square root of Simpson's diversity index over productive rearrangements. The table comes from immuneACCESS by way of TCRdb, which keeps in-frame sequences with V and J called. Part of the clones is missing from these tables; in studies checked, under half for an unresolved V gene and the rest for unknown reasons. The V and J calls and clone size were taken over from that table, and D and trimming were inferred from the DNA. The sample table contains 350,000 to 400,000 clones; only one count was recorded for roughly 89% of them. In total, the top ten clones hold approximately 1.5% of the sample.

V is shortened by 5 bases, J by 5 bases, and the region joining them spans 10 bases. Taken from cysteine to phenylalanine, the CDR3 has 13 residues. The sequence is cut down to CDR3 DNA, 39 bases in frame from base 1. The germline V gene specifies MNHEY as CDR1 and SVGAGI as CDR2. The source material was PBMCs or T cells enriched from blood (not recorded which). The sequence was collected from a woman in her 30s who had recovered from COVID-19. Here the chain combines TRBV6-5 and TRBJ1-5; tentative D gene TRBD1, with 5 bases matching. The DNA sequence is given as TGTGCCAGCAGTAACGGGGGTTATCAGCCCCAGCATTTT. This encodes CASSNGGYQPQHF.